The rows below give T cell receptor beta chains drawn from one sample of a study of T cell changes during pregnancy in multiple sclerosis. The repertoire was sequenced with immunoSEQ multiplex PCR; TCRdb's copy has only in-frame clones and lacks some. Here the sample spans over 75,000 clones, around 92% being singletons. This specimen was peripheral blood, taken in the first trimester of pregnancy. These receptors all come from a female donor with multiple sclerosis, enrolled in a pregnancy study. Each CDR3 is given with its conserved first and last residue.

v_gene	j_gene	CDR3aa
TRBV21-1	TRBJ2-3	CASSKAGLKPLRTDTQYF
TRBV2	TRBJ2-2	CASSERAGGIGELFF
TRBV6-4	TRBJ2-1	CASSDGTSERNEQFF
TRBV6-5	TRBJ1-3	CASSRQPGNTIYF
TRBV9	TRBJ2-5	CASSVGTSGRANQETQYF
TRBV5-4	TRBJ2-2	CASSLFRGRATGELFF
TRBV21-1	TRBJ2-7	CASSKEVGTSGPSYEQYF
TRBV6-5	TRBJ2-7	CASSYSRGEQYF
TRBV4-2	TRBJ2-1	CASSQDSRRDSDYNEQFF
TRBV14	TRBJ2-5	CASSHDGGFQETQYF
TRBV28	TRBJ2-7	CASRSGTASYEQYF
TRBV4-1	TRBJ2-3	CASSRLAGGDTQYF
TRBV13	TRBJ1-1	CASTLLTGGGTEAFF
TRBV28	TRBJ1-5	CASSFRRTQHF
TRBV30	TRBJ1-2	CAWNERDRAPYGYTF
TRBV4-2	TRBJ1-1	CASSQDEGGVEAFF
TRBV29-1	TRBJ2-1	CSVEPRESNNEQFF
TRBV28	TRBJ2-5	CASSSLPAGQETQYF
TRBV7-6	TRBJ2-7	CASSSSRGAGTYEQYF
TRBV27	TRBJ2-1	CASSFQGSNEQFF
TRBV28	TRBJ2-7	CASSFLGVSYEQYF
TRBV11-3	TRBJ2-1	CASSLQAGNNNEQFF
TRBV2	TRBJ2-7	CASIGDRGAYEQYF
TRBV5-6	TRBJ1-5	CASSSSGAPGRNQPQHF
TRBV28	TRBJ2-1	CASTLGGTGGREQFF
TRBV7-2	TRBJ2-3	CASSPRGGRTDTQYF
TRBV4-2	TRBJ2-7	CASSQEGLAGGSFEQYF
TRBV28	TRBJ1-1	CASRPRAGILTEAFF
TRBV11-2	TRBJ2-2	CASRRPLAGKSGELFF